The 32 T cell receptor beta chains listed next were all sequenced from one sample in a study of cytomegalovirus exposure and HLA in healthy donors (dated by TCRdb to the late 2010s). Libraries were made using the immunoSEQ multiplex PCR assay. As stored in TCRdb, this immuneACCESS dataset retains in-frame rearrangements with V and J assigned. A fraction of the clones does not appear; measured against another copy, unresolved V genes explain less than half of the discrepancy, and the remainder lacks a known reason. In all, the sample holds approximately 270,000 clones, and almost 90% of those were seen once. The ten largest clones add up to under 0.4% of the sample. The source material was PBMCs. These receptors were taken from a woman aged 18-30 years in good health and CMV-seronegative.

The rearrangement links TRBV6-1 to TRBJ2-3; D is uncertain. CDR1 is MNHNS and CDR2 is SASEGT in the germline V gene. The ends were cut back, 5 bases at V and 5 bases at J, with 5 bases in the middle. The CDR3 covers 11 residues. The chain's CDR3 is CASSLLDTQYF. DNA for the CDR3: TGTGCCAGCAGTTTACTAGATACGCAGTATTTT.

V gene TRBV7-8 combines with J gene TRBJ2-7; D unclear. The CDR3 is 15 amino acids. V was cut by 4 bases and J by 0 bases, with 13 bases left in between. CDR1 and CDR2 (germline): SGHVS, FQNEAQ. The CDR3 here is CASSSSVTPSYEQYV. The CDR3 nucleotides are TGTGCCAGCAGCTCCAGTGTGACACCCTCCTACGAGCAGTACGTC.

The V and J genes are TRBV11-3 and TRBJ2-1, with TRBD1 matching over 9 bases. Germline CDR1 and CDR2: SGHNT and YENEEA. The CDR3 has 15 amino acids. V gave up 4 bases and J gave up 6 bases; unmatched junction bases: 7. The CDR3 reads CASSSRQGVANEQFF. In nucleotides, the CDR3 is TGTGCCAGCAGCTCCCGACAGGGGGTCGCCAATGAGCAGTTCTTC.

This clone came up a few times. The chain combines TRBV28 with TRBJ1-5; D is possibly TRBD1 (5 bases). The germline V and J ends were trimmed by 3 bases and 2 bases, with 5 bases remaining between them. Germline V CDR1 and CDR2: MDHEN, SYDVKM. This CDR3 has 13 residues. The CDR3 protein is CASSLGRNQPQHF. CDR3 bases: TGTGCCAGCAGTTTGGGGCGCAATCAGCCCCAGCATTTT.

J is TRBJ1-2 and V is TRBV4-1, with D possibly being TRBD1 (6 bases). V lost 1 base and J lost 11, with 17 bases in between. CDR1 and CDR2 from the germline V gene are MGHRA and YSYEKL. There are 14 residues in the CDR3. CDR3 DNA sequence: TGCGCCAGCAGCCAAGGTCTGGGGGGGCTCTTTTACACCTTC. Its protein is CASSQGLGGLFYTF.

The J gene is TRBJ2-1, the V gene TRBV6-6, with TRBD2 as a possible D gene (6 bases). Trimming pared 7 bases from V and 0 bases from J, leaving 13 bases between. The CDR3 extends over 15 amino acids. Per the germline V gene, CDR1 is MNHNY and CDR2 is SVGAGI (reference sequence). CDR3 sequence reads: CASTEDGSSYNEQFF. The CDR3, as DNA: TGTGCCAGCACCGAGGACGGGAGCTCCTACAATGAGCAGTTCTTC.

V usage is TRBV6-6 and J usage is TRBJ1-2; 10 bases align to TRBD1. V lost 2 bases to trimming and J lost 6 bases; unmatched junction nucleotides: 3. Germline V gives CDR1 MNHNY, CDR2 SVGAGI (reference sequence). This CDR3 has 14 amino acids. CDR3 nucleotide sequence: TGTGCCAGCAGTTACCCCGACAGGGGGCATGGCTACACCTTC. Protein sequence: CASSYPDRGHGYTF.

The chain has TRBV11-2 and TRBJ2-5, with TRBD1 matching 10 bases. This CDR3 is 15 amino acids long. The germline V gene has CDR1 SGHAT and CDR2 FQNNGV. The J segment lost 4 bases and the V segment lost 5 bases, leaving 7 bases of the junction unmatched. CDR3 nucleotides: TGTGCCAGCAGCAGCAGGACAGGGGGGTCAGAGACCCAGTACTTC. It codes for CASSSRTGGSETQYF.

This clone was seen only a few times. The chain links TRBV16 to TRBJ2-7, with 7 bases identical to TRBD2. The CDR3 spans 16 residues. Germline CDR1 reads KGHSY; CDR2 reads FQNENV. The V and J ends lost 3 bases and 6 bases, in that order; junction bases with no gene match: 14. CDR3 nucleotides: TGTGCCAGCAGCCACTACCGGGAGGCAAGGGCTGCCGAGCAGTACGTC. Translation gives CASSHYREARAAEQYV.

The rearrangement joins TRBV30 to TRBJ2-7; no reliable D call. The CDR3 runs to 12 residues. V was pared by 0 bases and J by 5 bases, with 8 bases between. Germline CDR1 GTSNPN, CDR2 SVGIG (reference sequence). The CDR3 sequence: CAWSVMRHEQYF. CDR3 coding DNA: TGTGCCTGGAGTGTAATGAGGCACGAGCAGTACTTC.

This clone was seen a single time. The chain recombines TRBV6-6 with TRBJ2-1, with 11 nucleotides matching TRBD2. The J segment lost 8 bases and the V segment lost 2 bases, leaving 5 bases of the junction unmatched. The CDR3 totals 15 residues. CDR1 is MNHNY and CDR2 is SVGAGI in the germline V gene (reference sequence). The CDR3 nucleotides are TGTGCCAGCAGTTACATAGCGGGGGGGCTACATGAGCAGTTCTTC. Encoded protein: CASSYIAGGLHEQFF.

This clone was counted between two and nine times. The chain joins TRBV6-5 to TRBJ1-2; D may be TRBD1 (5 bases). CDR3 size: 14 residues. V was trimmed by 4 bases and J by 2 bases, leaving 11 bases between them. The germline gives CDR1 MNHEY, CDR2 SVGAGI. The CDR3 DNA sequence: TGTGCCAGCAGTTCATTCCGACAGAACTATGGCTACACCTTC. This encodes CASSSFRQNYGYTF.

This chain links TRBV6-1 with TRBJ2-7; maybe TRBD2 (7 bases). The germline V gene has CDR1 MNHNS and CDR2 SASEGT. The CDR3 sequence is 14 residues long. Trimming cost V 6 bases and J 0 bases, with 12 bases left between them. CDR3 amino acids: CASRSGGSSYEQYV. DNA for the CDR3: TGTGCCAGCAGGTCGGGGGGCAGCTCCTACGAGCAGTACGTC.

The CDR3 here is CASSVEQGPDQPQHF. CDR3 in DNA: TGTGCCAGCAGCGTAGAACAGGGACCCGATCAGCCCCAGCATTTT. V gene TRBV9 combines with J gene TRBJ1-5; TRBD1 might be the D (6 bases). The CDR3 spans 15 residues. V was shortened by 0 bases and J by 5 bases, with 12 bases between the two germline ends. Germline V lookup: CDR1 SGDLS, CDR2 YYNGEE.

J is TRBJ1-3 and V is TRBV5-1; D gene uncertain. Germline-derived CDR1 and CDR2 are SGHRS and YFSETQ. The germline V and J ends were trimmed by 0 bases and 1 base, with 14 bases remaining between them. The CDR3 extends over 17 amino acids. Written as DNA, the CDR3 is TGCGCCAGCAGCTTGGCCCGTCTCGGAGATTCTGGAAACACCATATATTTT. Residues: CASSLARLGDSGNTIYF.

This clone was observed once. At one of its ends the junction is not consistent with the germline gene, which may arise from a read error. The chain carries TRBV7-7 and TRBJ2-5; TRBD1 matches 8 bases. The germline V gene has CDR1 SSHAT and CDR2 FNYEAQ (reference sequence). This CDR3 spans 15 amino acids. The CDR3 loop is CASSLGQGYQETQYF. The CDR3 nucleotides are TGTGCTAGCAGCCTAGGACAGGGCTACCAAGAGACCCAGTACTTC.

The CDR3 loop reads CASSSPTDTQYF. The CDR3 region has the DNA TGTGCCAGCAGCTCCCCCACAGATACGCAGTATTTT. The chain joins TRBV27 to TRBJ2-3; D gene ambiguous. Germline CDR1 reads MNHEY; CDR2 reads SMNVEV (reference sequence). This CDR3 region has 12 residues. V was pared by 6 bases and J by 2 bases, with 6 bases between.

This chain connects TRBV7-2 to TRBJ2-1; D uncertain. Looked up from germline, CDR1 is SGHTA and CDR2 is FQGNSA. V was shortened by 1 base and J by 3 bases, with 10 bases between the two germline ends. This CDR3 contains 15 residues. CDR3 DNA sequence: TGTGCCAGCAGCTTAGGGCATCAGGACTACAATGAGCAGTTCTTC. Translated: CASSLGHQDYNEQFF.

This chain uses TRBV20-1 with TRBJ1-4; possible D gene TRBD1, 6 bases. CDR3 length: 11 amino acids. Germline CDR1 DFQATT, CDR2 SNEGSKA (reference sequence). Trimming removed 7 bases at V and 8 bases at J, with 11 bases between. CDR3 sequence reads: CSGVDREKLFF. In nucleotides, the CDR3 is TGCAGTGGGGTTGACAGGGAAAAACTGTTTTTT.

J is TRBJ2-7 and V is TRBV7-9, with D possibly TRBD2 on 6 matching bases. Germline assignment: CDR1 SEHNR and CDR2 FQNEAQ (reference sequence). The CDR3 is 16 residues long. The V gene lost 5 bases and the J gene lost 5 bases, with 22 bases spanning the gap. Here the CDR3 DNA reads TGTGCCAGCAGCCCCCGGGAGAGGGGAAAAAGCCACGAGCAGTACTTC. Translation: CASSPRERGKSHEQYF.

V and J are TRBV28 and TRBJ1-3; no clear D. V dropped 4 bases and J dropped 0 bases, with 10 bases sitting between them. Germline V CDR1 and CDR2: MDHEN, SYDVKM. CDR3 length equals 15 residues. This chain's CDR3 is CASSYDWSSGNTIYF. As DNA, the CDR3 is TGTGCCAGCAGTTACGACTGGAGCTCTGGAAACACCATATATTTT. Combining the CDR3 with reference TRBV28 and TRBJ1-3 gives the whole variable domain DVKVTQSSRYLVKRTGEKVFLECVQDMDHENMFWYRQDPGLGLRLIYFSYDVKMKEKGDIPEGYSVSREKKERFSLILESASTNQTSMYLCASSYDWSSGNTIYFGEGSWLTVV.

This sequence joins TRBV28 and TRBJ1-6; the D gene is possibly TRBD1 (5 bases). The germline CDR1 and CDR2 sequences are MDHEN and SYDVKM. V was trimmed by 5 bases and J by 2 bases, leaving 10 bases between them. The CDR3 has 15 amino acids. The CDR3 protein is CASSSPGAYNSPLHF. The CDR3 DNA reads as TGTGCCAGCAGTAGTCCGGGGGCCTATAATTCACCCCTCCACTTT.

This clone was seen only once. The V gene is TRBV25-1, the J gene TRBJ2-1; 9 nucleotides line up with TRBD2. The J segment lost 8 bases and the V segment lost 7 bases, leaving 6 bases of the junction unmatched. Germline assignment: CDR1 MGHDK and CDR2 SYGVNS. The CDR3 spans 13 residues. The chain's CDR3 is CASIASGVDEQFF. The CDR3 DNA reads TGTGCCAGCATTGCTAGCGGGGTCGATGAGCAGTTCTTC.

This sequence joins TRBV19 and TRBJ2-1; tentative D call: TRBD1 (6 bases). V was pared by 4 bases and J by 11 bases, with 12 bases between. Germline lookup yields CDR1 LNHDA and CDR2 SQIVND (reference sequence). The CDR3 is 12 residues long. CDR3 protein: CASSTPDSKQFF. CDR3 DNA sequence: TGTGCCAGTAGTACGCCGGACAGCAAGCAGTTCTTC.

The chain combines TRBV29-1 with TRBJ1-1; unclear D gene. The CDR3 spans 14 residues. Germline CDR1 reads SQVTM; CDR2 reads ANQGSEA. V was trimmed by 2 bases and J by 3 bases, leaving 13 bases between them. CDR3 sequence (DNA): TGCAGCGTTGAACCTGGCAGGCAAGACACTGAAGCTTTCTTT. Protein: CSVEPGRQDTEAFF.

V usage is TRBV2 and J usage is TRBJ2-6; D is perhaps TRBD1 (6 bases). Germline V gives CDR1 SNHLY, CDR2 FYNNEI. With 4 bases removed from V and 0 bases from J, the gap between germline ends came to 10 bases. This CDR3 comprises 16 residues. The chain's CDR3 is CASSATGRSGANVLTF. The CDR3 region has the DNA TGTGCCAGCAGTGCCACAGGGCGCTCTGGGGCCAACGTCCTGACTTTC.

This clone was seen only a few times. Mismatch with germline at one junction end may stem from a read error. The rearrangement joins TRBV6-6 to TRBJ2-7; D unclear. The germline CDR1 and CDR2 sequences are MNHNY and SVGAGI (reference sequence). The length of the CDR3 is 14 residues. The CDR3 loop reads CASTYDTSSYEQYF. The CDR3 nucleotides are TGTGCCAGCACTTACGACACAAGCTCCTACGAGCAGTACTTC.

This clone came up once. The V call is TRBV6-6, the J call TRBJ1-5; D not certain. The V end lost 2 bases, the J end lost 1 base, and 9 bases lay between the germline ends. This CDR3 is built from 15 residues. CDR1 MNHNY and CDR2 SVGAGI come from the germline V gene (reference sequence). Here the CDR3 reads CASSYNDGSNQPQHF. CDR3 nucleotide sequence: TGTGCCAGCAGTTACAACGACGGGAGCAATCAGCCCCAGCATTTT.

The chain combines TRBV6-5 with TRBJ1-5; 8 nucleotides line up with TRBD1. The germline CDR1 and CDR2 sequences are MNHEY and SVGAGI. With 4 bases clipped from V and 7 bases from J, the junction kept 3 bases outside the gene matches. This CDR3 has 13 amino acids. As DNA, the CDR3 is TGTGCCAGCAGTTCCGGACAGGGACAGCCCCAGCATTTT. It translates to CASSSGQGQPQHF.

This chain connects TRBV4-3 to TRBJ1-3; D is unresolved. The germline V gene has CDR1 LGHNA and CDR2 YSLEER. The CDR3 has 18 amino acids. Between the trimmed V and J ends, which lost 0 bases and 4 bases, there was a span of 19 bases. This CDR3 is CASSQDPAGIRGGNTIYF. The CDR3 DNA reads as TGCGCCAGCAGCCAAGACCCGGCGGGGATCCGAGGAGGAAACACCATATATTTT.

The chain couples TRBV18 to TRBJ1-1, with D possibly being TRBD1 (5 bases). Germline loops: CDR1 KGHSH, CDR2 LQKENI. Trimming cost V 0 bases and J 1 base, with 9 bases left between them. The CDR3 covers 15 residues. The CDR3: CASSPPSGGNTEAFF. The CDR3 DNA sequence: TGTGCCAGCTCACCACCGTCGGGGGGGAACACTGAAGCTTTCTTT.

The CDR3 sequence: CASSPTDEPIYGYTF. Written as DNA, the CDR3 is TGTGCCAGCAGTCCGACAGACGAGCCAATTTATGGCTACACCTTC. The chain links TRBV28 to TRBJ1-2; tentative D call: TRBD1 (5 bases). Per the germline V gene, CDR1 is MDHEN and CDR2 is SYDVKM. Trimming removed 5 bases at V and 5 bases at J, with 18 bases between. The CDR3 is 15 amino acids.